A single sample gave rise to the 9 T cell receptor beta chains below, sequenced in a study of blood T cell repertoires in COVID-19. Assay: immunoSEQ multiplex PCR; the TCRdb copy retains only in-frame clones and omits some. The sample lists approximately 400,000 clones, approximately 77% occurring once. The sequenced sample was peripheral blood. The receptor source for this set is a human donor with acute or convalescent COVID-19. The donor label of this sample is uncertain.

This rearrangement joins TRBV14 to TRBJ1-1, with TRBD1 matching 7 bases. CDR1 and CDR2 from the germline V gene are SGHDN and FVKESK. This CDR3 is 14 amino acids long. Trimming took 5 bases from V and 4 from J; bases not matched to a gene: 7. The CDR3: CASSYTGVSTEAFF. The DNA for the CDR3 is TGTGCCAGCAGCTACACAGGGGTGAGCACTGAAGCTTTCTTT.

The chain recombines TRBV6-2 or TRBV6-3 with TRBJ2-3; D is ambiguous. Germline V gene sequence: CDR1 MNHEY, CDR2 SVGEGT. V was clipped by 2 bases and J by 4 bases, with 10 bases between them. This CDR3 has 14 amino acids. In DNA, the CDR3 is TGTGCCAGCAGTTACACCAGTTGGTCAGATACGCAGTATTTT. It yields the protein CASSYTSWSDTQYF.

This clone was counted a single time. The chain employs TRBV6-1 and TRBJ1-1, with 8 bases fitting TRBD1. CDR1 and CDR2 from the germline V gene are MNHNS and SASEGT. This CDR3 comprises 15 residues. J gave up 1 base and V 2 bases, and 3 bases lay outside the gene matches. The CDR3 coding sequence is TGTGCCAGCAGTGAACAGGGGGCTACGAACACTGAAGCTTTCTTT. Residues: CASSEQGATNTEAFF.

The genes are TRBV5-5 and TRBJ2-2; tentatively, D is TRBD2 (5 bases). Germline V gene sequence: CDR1 SGHKS, CDR2 YYEKEE (reference sequence). The CDR3 loop spans 15 amino acids. The V end lost 5 bases, the J end lost 3 bases, and 14 bases lay between the germline ends. In DNA, the CDR3 is TGTGCCAGCAGGCATGGGAGCACCCACACCGGGGAGCTGTTTTTT. Translation: CASRHGSTHTGELFF.

This chain's CDR3 is CASRGQGSHEQYF. Written as DNA, the CDR3 is TGTGCCAGCAGGGGACAGGGGAGCCACGAGCAGTACTTC. V and J are TRBV25-1 and TRBJ2-7; TRBD1 matches at 10 bases. Germline values: CDR1 MGHDK, CDR2 SYGVNS. The CDR3 covers 13 residues. The V segment lost 6 bases and the J segment 5 bases; nucleotides outside the gene matches: 4.

The chain has TRBV6-1 and TRBJ1-2; TRBD1 might be the D (5 bases). V was trimmed by 3 bases and J by 5 bases, leaving 19 bases between them. The CDR3 totals 16 residues. Germline values: CDR1 MNHNS, CDR2 SASEGT. The CDR3 loop reads CASSDRDSRAGYGYTF. The CDR3 DNA is TGTGCCAGCAGTGACCGGGACTCCCGGGCGGGGTATGGCTACACCTTC.

V usage is TRBV18 and J usage is TRBJ2-7; tentatively, D is TRBD1 (5 bases). V was trimmed by 0 bases and J by 4 bases, leaving 7 bases between them. The germline gives CDR1 KGHSH, CDR2 LQKENI. The CDR3 totals 13 residues. The CDR3: CASSPPQGYEQYF. DNA of the CDR3: TGTGCCAGCTCACCACCGCAGGGTTACGAGCAGTACTTC.

The rearrangement links TRBV24-1 to TRBJ1-6, with 7 positions matching TRBD1. The CDR3 is 17 amino acids. The V and J ends lost 5 bases and 3 bases, in that order; junction bases with no gene match: 9. From germline, CDR1 is KGHDR and CDR2 SFDVKD. As DNA, the CDR3 is TGTGCCACCAGTGGGGCACAGGGGCCTATCTATAATTCACCCCTCCACTTT. Its translation is CATSGAQGPIYNSPLHF.

CDR3 loop: CASRPDRGLSYEQYF. The CDR3 DNA sequence: TGTGCCAGCAGACCGGACAGGGGGCTCTCCTACGAGCAGTACTTC. The chain joins TRBV5-4 to TRBJ2-7; 11 bases are shared with TRBD1. CDR3 length: 15 residues. V dropped 5 bases and J dropped 0; count of bases not matched to a gene: 4. From germline, CDR1 is SGHNT and CDR2 YYREEE (reference sequence).